One sample yielded the 2 T cell receptor beta chains listed below, sequenced in a study of shared clonotypes between healthy human individuals. Method: immunoSEQ multiplex PCR; TCRdb's copy keeps in-frame clones and lacks some. The data contain 650,000 to 700,000 clones, about 90% of them singletons. The material sequenced was memory CD8+ T cells from PBMCs. Subset noted: CD45RO+ cells pooled with CCR7-negative TemRA cells. These receptor sequences come from a man younger than 35 in good health. Some clones in this sample may be carry-over from other donors' samples.

CDR3 DNA: TGTGCCAGCACCTCCGCAGGGGGCAATATCTACGAGCAGTACTTC. It specifies CASTSAGGNIYEQYF. The chain combines TRBV27 with TRBJ2-7; 8 nucleotides align to TRBD1. CDR1 is MNHEY, CDR2 SMNVEV, per germline (reference sequence). With V trimmed by 7 bases and J by 3 bases, 11 bases remained unmatched. The CDR3 is 15 amino acids.

This chain connects TRBV27 to TRBJ1-1; maybe TRBD1 (6 bases). Germline V gives CDR1 MNHEY, CDR2 SMNVEV (reference sequence). The CDR3 runs to 14 residues. V was clipped by 4 bases and J by 1 base, with 10 bases between them. Here the CDR3 reads CASSSGQQNTEAFF. DNA of the CDR3: TGTGCCAGCAGTTCCGGACAGCAGAACACTGAAGCTTTCTTT.